This T cell receptor (beta chain) emerged from a study of T-cell memory formation after mild COVID-19. MiXCR, run by TCRdb on the 5' RACE reads, gives a single entry per CDR3 protein. The sample carries about 560,000 distinct CDR3 sequences, roughly 17% recorded once. CDR3 length: 15 amino acids. The germline V and J ends were trimmed by 0 bases and 2 bases, with 10 bases remaining between them. The germline V gene encodes CDR1 ENHRY and CDR2 SYGVKD. This clonotype was observed a few times. Its antigen is undetermined. Study-level findings and limits: That cross-reactive memory joined was suggested by some responding clones appearing in pre-infection memory.

This chain connects TRBV10-3 to TRBJ1-2; D is unresolved. Sample: PBMCs or a T cell subset sorted from them (not recorded which). The TCR sequence derives from an adult woman who had mild COVID-19 (a few samples of this study predate the infection). Cell type and time point are not known. The CDR3 here is CAISESEEVNYGYTF. The CDR3, as DNA: TGTGCCATCAGTGAGTCGGAGGAGGTCAACTATGGCTACACCTTC.